The present TCR beta chain was sequenced within a study of post-analysis software for immune sequencing data. Study-wide background: Progressive-relapsing, secondary progressive and relapsing-remitting multiple sclerosis were among the disease courses included. Study-level points and caveats: When patients were compared with controls, 4 or 5 TRBV segments were more frequent, TRBV5-6, TRBV5-1 and TRBV20-1 among them. Comparison with controls showed significantly lower normalized Chao1 diversity in multiple sclerosis patients.

Comments on this clonotype: No antigen is known for it.

TCR beta cDNA libraries included unique molecular identifiers. TCRdb redid the calling of the PCR reads with MiXCR, one entry per CDR3 protein. The sample lists under 900,000 distinct CDR3 sequences, approximately 53% occurring once. The CDR3 sequence is 20 residues long. Germline values: CDR1 MNHNS, CDR2 SASEGT. The chain recombines TRBV6-1 with TRBJ2-7; 15 bases are shared with TRBD2. The better agreement between TRBJ2-4 and the DNA end casts doubt on the J call. The sample comprised blood. The sequence was collected from a girl between 5 and 17 years old with multiple sclerosis. The CDR3 loop reads CASSSILPGTSGRHENIQYF. DNA for the CDR3: TGTGCCAGCAGCTCGATATTACCCGGGACTAGCGGGAGGCACGAAAACATTCAGTACTTC.